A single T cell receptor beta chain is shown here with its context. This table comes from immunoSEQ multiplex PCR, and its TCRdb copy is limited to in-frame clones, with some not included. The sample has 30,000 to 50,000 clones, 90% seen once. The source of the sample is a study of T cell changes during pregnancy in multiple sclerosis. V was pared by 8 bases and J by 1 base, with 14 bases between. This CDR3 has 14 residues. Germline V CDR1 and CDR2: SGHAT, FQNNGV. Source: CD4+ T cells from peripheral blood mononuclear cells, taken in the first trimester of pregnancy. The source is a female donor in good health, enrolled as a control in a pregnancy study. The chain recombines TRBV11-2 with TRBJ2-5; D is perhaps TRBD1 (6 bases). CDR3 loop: CASDDAGAQETQYF. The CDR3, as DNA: TGTGCCAGCGATGATGCAGGGGCCCAAGAGACCCAGTACTTC.